The source of this T cell receptor beta chain is a study of Tregs in tolerant kidney transplant recipients. The nonmyeloablative bone marrow transplants came from related graft donors, with transient mixed chimerism. Unstimulated Tregs (CD4+CD25+CD127-) and CD4+CD25- non-Tregs were sorted from PBMCs. Germline-derived CDR1 and CDR2 are MNHNS and SASEGT. The CDR3 covers 16 residues. Clones were read by immunoSEQ multiplex PCR, and TCRdb kept only the in-frame ones, dropping some. Its table records roughly 15,000 clones. Study-wide results and caveats: For some patients, primers changed over time, blocking nucleotide-level comparison. The most relevant donor-specific Treg TCRbeta repertoire apparently came from expansion with activated donor B cells. Biological reproducibility was not directly addressed, but technical replication error appeared minimal.

Concerning this clone itself: As yet, its antigen is unknown. The CDR3 end is not reached by the read, which stops 3 residues before it; the germline J gene fills it in.

The sequencing used CD8+ T cells from blood (PBMCs), collected 6 months after the transplant. This receptor was taken from a human patient who received a combined kidney and bone marrow transplant. Some T cells here may be from the graft donor. The J gene is TRBJ2-3, the V gene TRBV6-1; tentatively, D is TRBD1 or TRBD2 (5 bases each). Incomplete CDR3 DNA: TGTGCCAGCAGTGAAGCAGGCCAGGGAGTCGGAAAGACG. It yields the protein CASSEAGQGVGKT. The whole CDR3 protein is CASSEAGQGVGKTQYF.